The 5 T cell receptor beta chains below all came from one sample that was sequenced in a study of control samples from healthy donors and cancer patients. Method: immunoSEQ multiplex PCR; TCRdb's copy keeps in-frame clones and lacks some. The sample shows about 82,000 clones, about 88% of them seen only once. Material: blood. Receptor source: a man aged 50-60 years in good health.

The chain has TRBV25-1 and TRBJ1-6, with TRBD1 as a possible D gene (6 bases). The V end was cut by 4 bases, the J end by 4 bases, with 14 bases between. Looked up from germline, CDR1 is MGHDK and CDR2 is SYGVNS. The CDR3 runs to 16 residues. The CDR3 DNA reads TGTGCCAGCAGTGGAGACAGGACCAGGTATAATTCACCCCTCCACTTT. Protein product: CASSGDRTRYNSPLHF.

The V gene is TRBV18, the J gene TRBJ1-1; weak D call: TRBD1 (6 bases). In germline, CDR1 is KGHSH, CDR2 LQKENI. This CDR3 is built from 15 residues. V lost 2 bases and J 2 bases, leaving 12 bases between the germline ends. CDR3: CASSPYEQGNTEAFF. The CDR3 DNA is TGTGCCAGCTCACCATACGAACAGGGAAACACTGAAGCTTTCTTT.

This clone was seen once. The gene calls are TRBV7-9 and TRBJ2-2; 7 nucleotides match TRBD2. The germline V gene encodes CDR1 SEHNR and CDR2 FQNEAQ (reference sequence). The CDR3 covers 11 residues. V dropped 11 bases and J dropped 6; count of bases not matched to a gene: 3. The CDR3 sequence: CASGGSGELFF. Written as DNA, the CDR3 is TGTGCCTCGGGGGGATCCGGGGAGCTGTTTTTT.

The CDR3 loop reads CASSLSPGVGEKLFF. In DNA form, the CDR3 reads TGTGCCAGCAGTTTATCTCCGGGGGTCGGGGAAAAACTGTTTTTT. This sequence joins TRBV27 and TRBJ1-4; maybe TRBD1 (5 bases). The CDR3 is 15 amino acids. Germline CDR1 reads MNHEY; CDR2 reads SMNVEV (reference sequence). V was shortened by 0 bases and J by 8 bases, with 13 bases between the two germline ends.

The genes are TRBV5-1 and TRBJ2-5, with 10 bases identical to TRBD2. The CDR3 contains 14 residues. The germline gives CDR1 SGHRS, CDR2 YFSETQ. V shed 3 bases, J shed 4 bases, and the junction held 3 bases outside the gene matches. The CDR3 protein is CASSSGTSVETQYF. Written as DNA, the CDR3 is TGCGCCAGCAGCTCTGGGACTAGCGTAGAGACCCAGTACTTC.